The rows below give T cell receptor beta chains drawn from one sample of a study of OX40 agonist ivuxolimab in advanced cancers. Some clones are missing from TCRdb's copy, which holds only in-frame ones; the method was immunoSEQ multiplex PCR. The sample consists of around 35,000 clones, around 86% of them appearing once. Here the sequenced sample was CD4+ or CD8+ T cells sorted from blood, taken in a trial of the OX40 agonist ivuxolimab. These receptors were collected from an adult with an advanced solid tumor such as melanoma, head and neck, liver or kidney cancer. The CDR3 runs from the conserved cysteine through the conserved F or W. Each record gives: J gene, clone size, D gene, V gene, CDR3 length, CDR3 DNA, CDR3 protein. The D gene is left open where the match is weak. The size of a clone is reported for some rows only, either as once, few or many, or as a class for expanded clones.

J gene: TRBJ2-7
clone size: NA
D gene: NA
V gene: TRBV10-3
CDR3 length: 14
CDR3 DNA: TGTGCCATCAGTGAGCAGGACATCGCCCCCGAGCAGTACTTC
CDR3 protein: CAISEQDIAPEQYF

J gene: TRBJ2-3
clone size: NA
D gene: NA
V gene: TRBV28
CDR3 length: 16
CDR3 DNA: TGTGCCAGCAGTTTGAACGACCGGGGGCGCGCAGATACGCAGTATTTT
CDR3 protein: CASSLNDRGRADTQYF

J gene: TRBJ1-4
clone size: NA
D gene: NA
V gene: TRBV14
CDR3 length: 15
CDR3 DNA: TGTGCCAGCAGCCAAGAGGGAGGGAAGGGAGAAAAACTGTTTTTT
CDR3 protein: CASSQEGGKGEKLFF

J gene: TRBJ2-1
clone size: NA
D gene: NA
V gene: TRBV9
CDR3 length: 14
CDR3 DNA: TGTGCCAGCAGCGTATTATCCGGCTACAATGAGCAGTTCTTC
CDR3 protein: CASSVLSGYNEQFF

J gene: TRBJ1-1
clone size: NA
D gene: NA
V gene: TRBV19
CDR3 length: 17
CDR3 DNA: TGTGCCAGCCATAACCTGGGTAGGGGCACAGGGAACACTGAAGCTTTCTTT
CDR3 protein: CASHNLGRGTGNTEAFF

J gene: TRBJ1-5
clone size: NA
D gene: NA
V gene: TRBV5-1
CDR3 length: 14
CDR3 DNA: TGCGCCAGCAGCTTGAACGGCAACAATCAGCCCCAGCATTTT
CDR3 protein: CASSLNGNNQPQHF

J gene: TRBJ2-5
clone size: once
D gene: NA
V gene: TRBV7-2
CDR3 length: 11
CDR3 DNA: TGTGCCAGCAGCGTCAAAGAGACCCAGTACTTC
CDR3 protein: CASSVKETQYF

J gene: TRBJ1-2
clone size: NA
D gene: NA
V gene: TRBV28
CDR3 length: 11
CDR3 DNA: TGTGCCAGCAGCTCTCGGAGTGGCTACACCTTC
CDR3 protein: CASSSRSGYTF

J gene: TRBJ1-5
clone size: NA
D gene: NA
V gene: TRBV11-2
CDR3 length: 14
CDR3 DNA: TGTGCCAGCAGCTCAGTAGGTGGGGATCAGCCCCAGCATTTT
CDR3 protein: CASSSVGGDQPQHF

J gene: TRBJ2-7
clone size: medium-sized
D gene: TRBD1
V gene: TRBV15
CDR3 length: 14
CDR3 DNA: TGTGCCACCAGCAAGACAGGGTTCTCCTACGAGCAGTACTTC
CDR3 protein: CATSKTGFSYEQYF

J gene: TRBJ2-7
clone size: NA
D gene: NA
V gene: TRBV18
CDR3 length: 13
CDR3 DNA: TGTGCCAGCTCACCTTACCTGGCCTACGAGCAGTACTTC
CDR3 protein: CASSPYLAYEQYF

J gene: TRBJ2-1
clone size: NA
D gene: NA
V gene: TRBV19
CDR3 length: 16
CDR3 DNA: TGTGCCAGTAGTATTCTGGCGGCCAGCTCCTACAATGAGCAGTTCTTC
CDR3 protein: CASSILAASSYNEQFF

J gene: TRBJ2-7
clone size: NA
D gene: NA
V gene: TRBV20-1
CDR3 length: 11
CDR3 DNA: TGCAGTGCCTTGGACAGTTACGAGCAGTACTTC
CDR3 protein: CSALDSYEQYF

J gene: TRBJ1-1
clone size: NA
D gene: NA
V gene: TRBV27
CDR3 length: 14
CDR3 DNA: TGTGCCAGCAAACTGGGACGGACGAACACTGAAGCTTTCTTT
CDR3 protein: CASKLGRTNTEAFF

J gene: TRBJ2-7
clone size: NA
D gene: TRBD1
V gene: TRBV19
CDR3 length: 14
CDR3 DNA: TGTGCCAGTAGTACCCACACAGGGGGCGCCGAGCAGTACTTC
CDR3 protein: CASSTHTGGAEQYF

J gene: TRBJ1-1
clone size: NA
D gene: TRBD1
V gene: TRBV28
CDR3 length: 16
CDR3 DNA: TGTGCCAGCAGTTCCTACCCGGGACAGGCTAACACTGAAGCTTTCTTT
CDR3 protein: CASSSYPGQANTEAFF

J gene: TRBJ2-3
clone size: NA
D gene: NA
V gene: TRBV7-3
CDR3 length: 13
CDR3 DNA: TGTGCCAGCAGCTTAACGTCGGAAGATACGCAGTATTTT
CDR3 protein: CASSLTSEDTQYF

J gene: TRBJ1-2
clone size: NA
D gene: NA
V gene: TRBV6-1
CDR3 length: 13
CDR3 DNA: TGTGCCAGCAGTAGGACAGTTAACTATGGCTACACCTTC
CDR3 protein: CASSRTVNYGYTF

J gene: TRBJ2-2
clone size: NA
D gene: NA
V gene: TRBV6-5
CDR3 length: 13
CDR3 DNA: TGTGCCAGCGCCACCACCGGGACGTGGGAGCTGTTTTTT
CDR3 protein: CASATTGTWELFF

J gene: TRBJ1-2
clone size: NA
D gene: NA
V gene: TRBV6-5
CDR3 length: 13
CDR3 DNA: TGTGCCAGCAGTGTCACCAGGTTTCAAGGCTACACCTTC
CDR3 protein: CASSVTRFQGYTF

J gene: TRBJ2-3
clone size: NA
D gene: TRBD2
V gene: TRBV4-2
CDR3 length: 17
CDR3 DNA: TGTGCCAGCAGCCAAGCAGGCCTAGCGGGGAACACAGATACGCAGTATTTT
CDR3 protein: CASSQAGLAGNTDTQYF

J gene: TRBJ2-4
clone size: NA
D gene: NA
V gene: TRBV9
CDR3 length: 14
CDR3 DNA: TGTGCCAGTAGTGGGGCACTTAGGGGAAACATTCAGTACTTC
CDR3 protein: CASSGALRGNIQYF

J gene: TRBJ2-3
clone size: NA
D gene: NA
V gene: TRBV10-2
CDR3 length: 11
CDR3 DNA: TGCGCCAGCAGTACATGGGATACGCAGTATTTT
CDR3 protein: CASSTWDTQYF

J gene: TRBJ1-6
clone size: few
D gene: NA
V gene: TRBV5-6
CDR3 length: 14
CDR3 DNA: TGTGCCAGCAGCTTGGGGTCACAGGGCTCACCCCTCCACTTT
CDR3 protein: CASSLGSQGSPLHF

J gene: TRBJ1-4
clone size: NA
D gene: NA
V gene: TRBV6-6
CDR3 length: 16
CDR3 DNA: TGTGCCAGCAGTTATACCCCGAGACAGATAAATGAAAAACTGTTTTTT
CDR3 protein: CASSYTPRQINEKLFF

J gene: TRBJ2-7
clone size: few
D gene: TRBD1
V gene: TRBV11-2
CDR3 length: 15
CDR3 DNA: TGTGCCAGCAGCAACGGACAGGAGAGCTCCTACGAGCAGTACTTC
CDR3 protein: CASSNGQESSYEQYF

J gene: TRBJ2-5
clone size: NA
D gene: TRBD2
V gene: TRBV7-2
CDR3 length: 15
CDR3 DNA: TGTGCCAGCAGCTTTCAAGCGGGAGCTGGAGAGACCCAGTACTTC
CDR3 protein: CASSFQAGAGETQYF

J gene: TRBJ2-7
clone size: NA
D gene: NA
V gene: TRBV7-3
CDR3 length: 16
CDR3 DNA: TGTGCCAGCAGCTACCTCCTGGGGTCGGTAGCCTACGAGCAGTACTTC
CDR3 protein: CASSYLLGSVAYEQYF

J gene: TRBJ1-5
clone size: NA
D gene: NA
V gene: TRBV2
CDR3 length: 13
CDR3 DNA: TGTGCCAGCCGAGGACAGAGCAATCAGCCCCAGCATTTT
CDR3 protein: CASRGQSNQPQHF

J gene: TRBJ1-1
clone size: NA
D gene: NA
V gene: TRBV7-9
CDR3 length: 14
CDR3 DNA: TGTGCCAGCAGCTTATACACCGTGAACACTGAAGCTTTCTTT
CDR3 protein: CASSLYTVNTEAFF

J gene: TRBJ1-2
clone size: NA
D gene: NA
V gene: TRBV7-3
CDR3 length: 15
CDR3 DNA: TGTGCCAGCAGCCCGGGGGGAGAAACTAACTATGGCTACACCTTC
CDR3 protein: CASSPGGETNYGYTF

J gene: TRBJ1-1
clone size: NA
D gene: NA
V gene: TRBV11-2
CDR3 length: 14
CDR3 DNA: TGTGCCAGCAGCTTAGGGGGGGAGAACACTGAAGCTTTCTTT
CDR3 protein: CASSLGGENTEAFF

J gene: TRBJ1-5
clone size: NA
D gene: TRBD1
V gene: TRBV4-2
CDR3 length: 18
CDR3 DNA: TGTGCCAGCAGCCAAGATGGTGGCCCGGGACAGCGTTATCAGCCCCAGCATTTT
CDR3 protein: CASSQDGGPGQRYQPQHF

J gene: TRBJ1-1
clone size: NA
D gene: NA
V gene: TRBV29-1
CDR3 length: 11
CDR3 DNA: TGCAGCGTTCCGACAGCCAGAGAAGCTTTCTTT
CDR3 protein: CSVPTAREAFF

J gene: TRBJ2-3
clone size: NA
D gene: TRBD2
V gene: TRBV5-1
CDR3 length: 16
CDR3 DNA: TGCGCCAGCAGCTTGAATCCGGGGGGGACGACAGATACGCAGTATTTT
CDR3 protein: CASSLNPGGTTDTQYF

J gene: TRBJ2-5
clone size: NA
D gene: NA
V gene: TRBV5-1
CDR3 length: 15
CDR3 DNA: TGCGCCAGCAGCTTTCAGGGGCTACAACAAGAGACCCAGTACTTC
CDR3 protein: CASSFQGLQQETQYF

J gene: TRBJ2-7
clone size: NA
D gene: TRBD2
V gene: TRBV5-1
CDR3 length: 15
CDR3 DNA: TGCGCCAGCAGCCGGGGACTAACCAACTCCTACGAGCAGTACTTC
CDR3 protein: CASSRGLTNSYEQYF

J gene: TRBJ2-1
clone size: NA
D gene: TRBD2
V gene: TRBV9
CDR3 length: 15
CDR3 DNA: TGTGCCAGCAGCGTAGGGCTAGCGGGTGGTAATGAGCAGTTCTTC
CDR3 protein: CASSVGLAGGNEQFF

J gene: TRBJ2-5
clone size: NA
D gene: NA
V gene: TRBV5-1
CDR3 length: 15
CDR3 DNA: TGCGCCAGCAGCTTGTTGGGAGTAGTCCAAGAGACCCAGTACTTC
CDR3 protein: CASSLLGVVQETQYF

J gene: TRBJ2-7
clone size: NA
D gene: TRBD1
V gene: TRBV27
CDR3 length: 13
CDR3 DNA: TGTGCCAGCCGGGACAGAAACCCCTACGAGCAGTACTTC
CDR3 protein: CASRDRNPYEQYF

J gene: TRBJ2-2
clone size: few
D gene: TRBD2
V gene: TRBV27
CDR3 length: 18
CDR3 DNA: TGTGCCAGCAGTTTTGTAGCGGGACACCCACCTGGGACCGGGGAGCTGTTTTTT
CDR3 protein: CASSFVAGHPPGTGELFF

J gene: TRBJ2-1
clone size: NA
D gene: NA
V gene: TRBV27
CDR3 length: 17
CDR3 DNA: TGTGCCAGCAGGGCTGGGGGCGGCAGGGGAGCCTACAATGAGCAGTTCTTC
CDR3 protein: CASRAGGGRGAYNEQFF

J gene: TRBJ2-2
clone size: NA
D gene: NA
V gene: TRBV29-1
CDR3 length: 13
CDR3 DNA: TGCAGCGTTGAGAGCGGGCGCCCCGGGGAGCTGTTTTTT
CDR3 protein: CSVESGRPGELFF

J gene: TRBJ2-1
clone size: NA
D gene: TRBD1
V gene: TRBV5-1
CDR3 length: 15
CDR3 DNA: TGCGCCAGCAGCTTCTCAGGGACAGGGGACGGTGAGCAGTTCTTC
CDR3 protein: CASSFSGTGDGEQFF

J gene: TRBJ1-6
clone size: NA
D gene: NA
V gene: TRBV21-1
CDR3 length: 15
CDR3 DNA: TGTGCCAGCAGCAAAGAGGCGGGAGATAATTCACCCCTCCACTTT
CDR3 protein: CASSKEAGDNSPLHF

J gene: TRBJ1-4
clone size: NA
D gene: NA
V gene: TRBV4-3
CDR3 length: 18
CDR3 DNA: TGCGCCAGCAGCCAAGATAGAATGTTAGAGGGACGTAATGAAAAACTGTTTTTT
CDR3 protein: CASSQDRMLEGRNEKLFF

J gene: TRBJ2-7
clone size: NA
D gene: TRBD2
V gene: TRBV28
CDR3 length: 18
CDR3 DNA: TGTGCCAGCAGTCCCTGGGGACTAGCGGGGGGGGGATCCTACGAGCAGTACTTC
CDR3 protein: CASSPWGLAGGGSYEQYF

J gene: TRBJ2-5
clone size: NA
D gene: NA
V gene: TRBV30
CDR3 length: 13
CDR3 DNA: TGTGCCTGGAGTTATGGGATCCAAGAGACCCAGTACTTC
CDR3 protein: CAWSYGIQETQYF

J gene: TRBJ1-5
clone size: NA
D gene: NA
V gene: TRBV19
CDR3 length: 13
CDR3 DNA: TGTGCCAGTAGTATAGGCAGGACTCAGCCCCAGCATTTT
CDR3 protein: CASSIGRTQPQHF

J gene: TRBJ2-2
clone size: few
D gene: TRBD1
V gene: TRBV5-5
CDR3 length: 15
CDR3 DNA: TGTGCCAGCAGCTTGGAGGGGGCAGCGGCCGGGGAGCTGTTTTTT
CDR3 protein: CASSLEGAAAGELFF

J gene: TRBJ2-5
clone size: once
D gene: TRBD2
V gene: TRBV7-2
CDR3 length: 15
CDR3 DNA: TGTGCCAGCAGCTCCTCTAGCGGGAGGGTAGAGACCCAGTACTTC
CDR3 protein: CASSSSSGRVETQYF

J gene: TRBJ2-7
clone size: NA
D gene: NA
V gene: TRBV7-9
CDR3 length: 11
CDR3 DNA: TGTGCCAGCAGCTTAAACTACGAGCAGTACTTC
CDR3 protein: CASSLNYEQYF

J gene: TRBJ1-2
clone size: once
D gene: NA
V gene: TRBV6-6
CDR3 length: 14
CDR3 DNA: TGTGCCAGCAGTTACCCAGGGGCTAACTATGGCTACACCTTC
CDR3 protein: CASSYPGANYGYTF

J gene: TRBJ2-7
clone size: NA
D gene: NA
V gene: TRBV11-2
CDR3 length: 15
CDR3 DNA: TGTGCCAGCAGCGAAATGGGAGGGGGCCTCCACGAGCAGTACTTC
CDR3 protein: CASSEMGGGLHEQYF